The 4 T cell receptor beta chains below were found in one sample sequenced in a study of early T cells in non-severe SARS-CoV-2 infection. TCRdb recomputed calls from the 5' RACE reads with MiXCR, one row per CDR3 protein. Among about 29,000 distinct CDR3 sequences listed, roughly 4.3% were seen once. The sequencing input was whole blood. Every receptor here comes from an adult who was a healthcare worker with PCR-confirmed SARS-CoV-2 infection or an uninfected control (not recorded which).

The V gene is TRBV21-1, the J gene TRBJ1-1; the table assigns TRBD1, which was not confirmed against the DNA. TRBV21-1 is flagged as a pseudogene. CDR3 length: 16 amino acids. CDR3 DNA sequence: TGTGCCAGCAGCAAAGAGGGGACAGAGGGGAACACTGAAGCTTTCTTT. It encodes CASSKEGTEGNTEAFF.

This clonotype appeared many times. The chain uses TRBV20-1 and TRBJ2-1, with D tentatively TRBD2 (6 bases). Trimming took 2 bases from V and 7 from J, leaving 21 bases between them. The CDR3 runs 16 residues. Germline V CDR1 and CDR2: DFQATT, SNEGSKA (reference sequence). Here the CDR3 DNA reads TGCAGTGCTAGACCCTTAGTCTGGGAGGCCGGGAATGAGCAGTTCTTC. This codes for CSARPLVWEAGNEQFF.

This clonotype was counted at least ten times. The chain recombines TRBV9 with TRBJ2-3, with 8 bases fitting TRBD1. The CDR3 has 15 amino acids. Germline V gene lookup returns CDR1 SGDLS and CDR2 YYNGEE. V lost 2 bases, J lost 0 bases, and 2 bases stayed unmatched. CDR3 amino acids: CASSVTGASTDTQYF. CDR3 coding DNA: TGTGCCAGCAGCGTGACAGGGGCTAGCACAGATACGCAGTATTTT.

This clonotype was counted many times. The V and J genes are TRBV7-3 and TRBJ2-1, with 9 bases matching TRBD2. V was pared by 3 bases and J by 6 bases, with 6 bases of the junction left unmatched. The CDR3 extends over 15 amino acids. Germline CDR1 is SGHTA and CDR2 is FQGTGA. The CDR3 DNA follows: TGTGCCAGCAGCTTCAAGCGGGGGGCACCCAATGAGCAGTTCTTC. Translation: CASSFKRGAPNEQFF.